This T cell receptor (beta chain) was documented in a study of T cell changes during pregnancy in multiple sclerosis. The repertoire was sequenced with immunoSEQ multiplex PCR; TCRdb's copy has only in-frame clones and lacks some. This table has roughly 27,000 clones, roughly nine tenths appearing once. There are 17 residues in the CDR3. The trim removed 0 bases at V and 10 bases at J, leaving 14 bases unmatched. Germline V lookup: CDR1 SGHTS, CDR2 YDEGEE. The chain employs TRBV5-8 and TRBJ2-1; 9 bases line up with TRBD2. This TCR derives from a female donor with multiple sclerosis, enrolled in a pregnancy study. The input for sequencing was CD4+ T cells from peripheral blood mononuclear cells, taken in the first trimester of pregnancy. CDR3 bases: TGTGCCAGCAGCTTGGGAGTCGGCGGGGGGGCGGAAGTGGAGCAGTTCTTC. It encodes CASSLGVGGGAEVEQFF. The full variable domain, with the rest looked up from reference TRBV5-8 and TRBJ2-1, is EAGVTQSPTHLIKTRGQQATLRCSPISGHTSVYWYQQALGLGLQFLLWYDEGEERNRGNFPPRFSGRQFPNYSSELNVNALELEDSALYLCASSLGVGGGAEVEQFFGPGTRLTVL.